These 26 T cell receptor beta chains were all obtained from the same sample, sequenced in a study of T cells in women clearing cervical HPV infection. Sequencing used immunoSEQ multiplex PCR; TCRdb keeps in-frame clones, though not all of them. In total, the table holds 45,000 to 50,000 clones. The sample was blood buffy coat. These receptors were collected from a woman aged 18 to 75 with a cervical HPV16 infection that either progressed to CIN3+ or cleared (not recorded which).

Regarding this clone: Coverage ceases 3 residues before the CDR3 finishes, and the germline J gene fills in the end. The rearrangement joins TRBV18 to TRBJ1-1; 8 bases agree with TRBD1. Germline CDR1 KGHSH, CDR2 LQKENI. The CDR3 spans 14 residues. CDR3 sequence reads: CASSHGQGEEKAFF. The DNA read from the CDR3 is TGTGCCAGCTCACACGGACAGGGAGAGGAAAAA.

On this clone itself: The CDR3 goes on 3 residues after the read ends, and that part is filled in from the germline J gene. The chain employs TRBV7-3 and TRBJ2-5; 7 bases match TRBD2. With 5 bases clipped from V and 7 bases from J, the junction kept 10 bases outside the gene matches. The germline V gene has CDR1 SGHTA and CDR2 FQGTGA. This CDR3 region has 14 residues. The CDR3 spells CASSLLGGGGTQYF. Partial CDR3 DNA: TGTGCCAGCAGCCTCTTGGGTGGGGGGGGGACC. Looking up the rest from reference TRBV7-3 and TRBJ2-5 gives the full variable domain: GAGVSQTPSNKVTEKGKYVELRCDPISGHTALYWYRQSLGQGPEFLIYFQGTGAADDSGLPNDRFFAVRPEGSVSTLKIQRTERGDSAVYLCASSLLGGGGTQYFGPGTRLLVL.

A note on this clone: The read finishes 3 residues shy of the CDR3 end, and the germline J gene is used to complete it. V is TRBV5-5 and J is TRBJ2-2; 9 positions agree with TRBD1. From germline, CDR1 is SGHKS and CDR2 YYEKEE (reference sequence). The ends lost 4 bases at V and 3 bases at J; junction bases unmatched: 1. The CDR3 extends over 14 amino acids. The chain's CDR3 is CASSRDRDTGELFF. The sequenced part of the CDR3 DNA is TGTGCCAGCAGCAGGGACAGGGACACCGGGGAG.

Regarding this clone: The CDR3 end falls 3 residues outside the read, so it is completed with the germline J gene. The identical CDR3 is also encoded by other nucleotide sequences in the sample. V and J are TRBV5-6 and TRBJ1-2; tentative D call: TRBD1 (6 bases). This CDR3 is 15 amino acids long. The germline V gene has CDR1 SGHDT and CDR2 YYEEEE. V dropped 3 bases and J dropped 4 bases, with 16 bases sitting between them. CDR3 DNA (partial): TGTGCCAGCAGCTCTACCCCGACAGGAACCTATGGC. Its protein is CASSSTPTGTYG. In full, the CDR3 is CASSSTPTGTYGYTF. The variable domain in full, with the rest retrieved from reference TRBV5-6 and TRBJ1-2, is DAGVTQSPTHLIKTRGQQVTLRCSPKSGHDTVSWYQQALGQGPQFIFQYYEEEERQRGNFPDRFSGHQFPNYSSELNVNALLLGDSALYLCASSSTPTGTYGYTFGSGTRLTVV.

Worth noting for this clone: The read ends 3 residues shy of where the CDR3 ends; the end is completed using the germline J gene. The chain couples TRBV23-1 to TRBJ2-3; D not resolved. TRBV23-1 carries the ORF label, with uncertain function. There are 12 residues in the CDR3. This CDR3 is CASSQGTGTQYF. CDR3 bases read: TGCGCCAGCAGTCAAGGTACCGGGACG.

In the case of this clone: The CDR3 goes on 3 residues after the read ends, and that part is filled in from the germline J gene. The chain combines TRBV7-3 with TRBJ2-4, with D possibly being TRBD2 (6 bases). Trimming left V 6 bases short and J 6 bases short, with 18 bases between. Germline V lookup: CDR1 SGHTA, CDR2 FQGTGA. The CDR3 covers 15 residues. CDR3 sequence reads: CASSVGMGGGNIQYF. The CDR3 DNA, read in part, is TGTGCCAGCAGTGTAGGAATGGGGGGAGGAAACATT.

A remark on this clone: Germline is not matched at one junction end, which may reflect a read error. The sequenced part of the CDR3 DNA is TGTGCCAGCTCGCCACAGGGGGCACCTAACTATGGC. It specifies CASSPQGAPNYG. The CDR3 in full is CASSPQGAPNYGYTF. The chain is built from TRBV18 and TRBJ1-2, with 9 bases lining up with TRBD1. The CDR3 end lies 3 residues beyond the end of the read and is filled in from the germline J gene. Germline-derived CDR1 and CDR2 are KGHSH and LQKENI. This CDR3 is built from 15 residues. Full variable domain (outside the CDR3, taken from reference TRBV18 and TRBJ1-2): NAGVMQNPRHLVRRRGQEARLRCSPMKGHSHVYWYRQLPEEGLKFMVYLQKENIIDESGMPKERFSAEFPKEGPSILRIQQVVRGDSAAYFCASSPQGAPNYGYTFGSGTRLTVV.

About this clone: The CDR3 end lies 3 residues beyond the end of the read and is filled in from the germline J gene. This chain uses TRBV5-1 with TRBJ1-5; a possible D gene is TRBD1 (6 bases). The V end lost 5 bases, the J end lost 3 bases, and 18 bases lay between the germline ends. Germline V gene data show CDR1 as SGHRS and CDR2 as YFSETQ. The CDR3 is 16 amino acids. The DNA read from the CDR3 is TGCGCCAGCAGTGTCGACGGACAGTCCACCAATCAGCCC. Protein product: CASSVDGQSTNQP. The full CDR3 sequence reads CASSVDGQSTNQPQHF.

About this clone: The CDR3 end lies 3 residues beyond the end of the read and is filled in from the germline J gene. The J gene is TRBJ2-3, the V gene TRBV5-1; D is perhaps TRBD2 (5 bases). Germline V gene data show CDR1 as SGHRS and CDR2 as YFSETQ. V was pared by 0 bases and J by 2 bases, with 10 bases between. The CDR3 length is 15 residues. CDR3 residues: CASSLAGIDTDTQYF. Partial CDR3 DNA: TGCGCCAGCAGCTTGGCGGGGATAGACACAGATACG.

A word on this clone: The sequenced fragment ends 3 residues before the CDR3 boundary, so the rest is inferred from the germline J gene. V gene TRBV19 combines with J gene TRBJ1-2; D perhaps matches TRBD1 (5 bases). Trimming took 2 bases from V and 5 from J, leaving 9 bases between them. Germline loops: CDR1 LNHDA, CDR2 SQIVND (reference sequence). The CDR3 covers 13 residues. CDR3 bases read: TGTGCCAGTAGTATACAGGGTTCTTATGGC. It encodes CASSIQGSYG. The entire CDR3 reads CASSIQGSYGYTF.

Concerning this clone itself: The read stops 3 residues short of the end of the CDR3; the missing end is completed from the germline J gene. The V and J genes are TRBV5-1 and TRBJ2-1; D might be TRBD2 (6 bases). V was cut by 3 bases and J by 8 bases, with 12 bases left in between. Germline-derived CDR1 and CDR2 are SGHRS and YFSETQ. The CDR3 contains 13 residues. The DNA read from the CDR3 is TGCGCCAGCAGCTCCGGAGGGCCCTATGAG. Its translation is CASSSGGPYE. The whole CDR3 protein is CASSSGGPYEQFF.

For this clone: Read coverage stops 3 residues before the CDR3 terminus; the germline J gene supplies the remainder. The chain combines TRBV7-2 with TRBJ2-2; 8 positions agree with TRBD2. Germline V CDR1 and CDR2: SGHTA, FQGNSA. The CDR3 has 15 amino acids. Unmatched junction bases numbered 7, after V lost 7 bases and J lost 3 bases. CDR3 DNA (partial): TGTGCCAGCATGCCCCTGCGGGAGGACACCGGGGAG. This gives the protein CASMPLREDTGE. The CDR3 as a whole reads CASMPLREDTGELFF. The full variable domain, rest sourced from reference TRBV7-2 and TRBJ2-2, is GAGVSQSPSNKVTEKGKDVELRCDPISGHTALYWYRQSLGQGLEFLIYFQGNSAPDKSGLPSDRFSAERTGGSVSTLTIQRTQQEDSAVYLCASMPLREDTGELFFGEGSRLTVL.

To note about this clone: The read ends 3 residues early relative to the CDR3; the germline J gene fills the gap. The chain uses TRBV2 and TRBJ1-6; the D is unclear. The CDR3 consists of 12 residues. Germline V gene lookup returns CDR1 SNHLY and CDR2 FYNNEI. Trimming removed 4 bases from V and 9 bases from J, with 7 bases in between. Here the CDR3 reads CASSGHSSPLHF. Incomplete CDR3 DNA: TGTGCCAGCAGTGGACACTCTTCACCC.

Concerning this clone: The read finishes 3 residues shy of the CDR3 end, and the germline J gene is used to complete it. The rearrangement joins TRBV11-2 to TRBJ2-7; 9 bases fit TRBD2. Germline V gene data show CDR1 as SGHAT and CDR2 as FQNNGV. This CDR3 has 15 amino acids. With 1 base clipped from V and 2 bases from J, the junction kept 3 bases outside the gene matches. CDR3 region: CASSLVAGAPYEQYF. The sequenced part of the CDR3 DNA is TGTGCCAGCAGCTTAGTAGCGGGGGCTCCCTACGAG.

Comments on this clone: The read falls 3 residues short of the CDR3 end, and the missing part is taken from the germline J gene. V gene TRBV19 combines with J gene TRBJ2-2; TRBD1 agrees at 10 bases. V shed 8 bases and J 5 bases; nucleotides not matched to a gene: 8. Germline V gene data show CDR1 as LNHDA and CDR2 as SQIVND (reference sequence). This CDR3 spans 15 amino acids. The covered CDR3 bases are TGTGCCAGTGCCGGGACAGGGGCCCCGACCGGGGAG. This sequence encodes CASAGTGAPTGE. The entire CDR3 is CASAGTGAPTGELFF.

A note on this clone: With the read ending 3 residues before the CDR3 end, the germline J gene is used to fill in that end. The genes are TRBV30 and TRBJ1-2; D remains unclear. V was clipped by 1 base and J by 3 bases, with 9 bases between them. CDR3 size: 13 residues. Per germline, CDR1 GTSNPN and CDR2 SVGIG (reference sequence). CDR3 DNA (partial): TGTGCCTGGAGTGGCGCGGGGTACTATGGC. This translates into CAWSGAGYYG. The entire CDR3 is CAWSGAGYYGYTF.

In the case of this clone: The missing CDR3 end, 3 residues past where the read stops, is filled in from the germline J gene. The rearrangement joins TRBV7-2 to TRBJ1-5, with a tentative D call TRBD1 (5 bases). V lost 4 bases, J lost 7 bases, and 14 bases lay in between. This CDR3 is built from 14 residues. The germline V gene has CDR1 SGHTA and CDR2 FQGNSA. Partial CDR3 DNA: TGTGCCAGCAGCTCTCAGGGTGCGGGGCAGCCC. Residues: CASSSQGAGQP. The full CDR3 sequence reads CASSSQGAGQPQHF.

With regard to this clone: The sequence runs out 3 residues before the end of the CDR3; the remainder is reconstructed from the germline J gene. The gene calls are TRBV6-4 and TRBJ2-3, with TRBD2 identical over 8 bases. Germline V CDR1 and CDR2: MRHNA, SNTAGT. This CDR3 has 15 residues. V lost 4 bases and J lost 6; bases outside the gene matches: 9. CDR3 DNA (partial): TGTGCCAGCAGTGCGTCTCCAGCGGGAGACGATACG. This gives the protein CASSASPAGDDT. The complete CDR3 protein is CASSASPAGDDTQYF.

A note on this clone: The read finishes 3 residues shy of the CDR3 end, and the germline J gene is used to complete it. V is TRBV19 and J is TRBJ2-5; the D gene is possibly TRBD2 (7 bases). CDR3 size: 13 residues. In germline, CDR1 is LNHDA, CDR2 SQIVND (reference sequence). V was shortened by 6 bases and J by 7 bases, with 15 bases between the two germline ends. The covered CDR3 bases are TGTGCCAGTAGATCGGGGGGCGGAGGGACC. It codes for CASRSGGGGT. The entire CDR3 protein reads CASRSGGGGTQYF. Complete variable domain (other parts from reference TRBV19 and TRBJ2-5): DGGITQSPKYLFRKEGQNVTLSCEQNLNHDAMYWYRQDPGQGLRLIYYSQIVNDFQKGDIAEGYSVSREKKESFPLTVTSAQKNPTAFYLCASRSGGGGTQYFGPGTRLLVL.

The CDR3 DNA, read in part, is TGTGCCAGCAGCAGCGGGAGCCTTGGGAATGAG. Protein sequence: CASSSGSLGNE. The full CDR3 protein reads CASSSGSLGNEQFF. The V call is TRBV7-3, the J call TRBJ2-1, with 8 bases matching TRBD2. The sequenced fragment ends 3 residues before the CDR3 boundary, so the rest is inferred from the germline J gene. With V trimmed by 5 bases and J by 7 bases, 7 bases remained unmatched. CDR1 SGHTA and CDR2 FQGTGA come from the germline V gene. This CDR3 is 14 amino acids long.

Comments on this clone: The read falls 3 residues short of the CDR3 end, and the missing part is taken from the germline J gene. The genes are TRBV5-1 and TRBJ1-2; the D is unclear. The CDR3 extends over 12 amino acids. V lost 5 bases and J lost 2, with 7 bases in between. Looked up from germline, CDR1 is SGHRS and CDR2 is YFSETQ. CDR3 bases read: TGCGCCAGCAGGGGCGCCAACTATGGC. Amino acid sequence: CASRGANYG. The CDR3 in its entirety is CASRGANYGYTF.

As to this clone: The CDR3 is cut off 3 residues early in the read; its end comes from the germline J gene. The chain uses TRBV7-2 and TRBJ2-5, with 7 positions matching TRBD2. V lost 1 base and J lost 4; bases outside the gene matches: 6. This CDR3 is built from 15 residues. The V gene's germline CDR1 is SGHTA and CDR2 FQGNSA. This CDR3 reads CASSLVAGEGETQYF. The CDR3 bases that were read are TGTGCCAGCAGCTTAGTTGCGGGAGAGGGAGAGACC.

CDR3 DNA (partial): TGTGCCAGCAGAAGACTAGCGGGGGGCACCCACGAG. Translation: CASRRLAGGTHE. The CDR3 reads in full as CASRRLAGGTHEQYF. This rearrangement joins TRBV6-2 or TRBV6-3 to TRBJ2-7; TRBD2 agrees at 13 bases. The read falls 3 residues short of the CDR3 end, and the missing part is taken from the germline J gene. The CDR3 runs to 15 residues. Per germline, CDR1 MNHEY and CDR2 SVGEGT. V shed 6 bases, J shed 5 bases, and the junction held 7 bases outside the gene matches.

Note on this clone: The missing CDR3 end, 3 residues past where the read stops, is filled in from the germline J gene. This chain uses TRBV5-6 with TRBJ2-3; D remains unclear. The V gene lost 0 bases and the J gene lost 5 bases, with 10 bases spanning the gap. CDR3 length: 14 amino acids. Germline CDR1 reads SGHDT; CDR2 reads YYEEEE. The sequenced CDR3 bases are TGTGCCAGCAGCTTGGTATTAGCTGGAGATACG. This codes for CASSLVLAGDT. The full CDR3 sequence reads CASSLVLAGDTQYF.

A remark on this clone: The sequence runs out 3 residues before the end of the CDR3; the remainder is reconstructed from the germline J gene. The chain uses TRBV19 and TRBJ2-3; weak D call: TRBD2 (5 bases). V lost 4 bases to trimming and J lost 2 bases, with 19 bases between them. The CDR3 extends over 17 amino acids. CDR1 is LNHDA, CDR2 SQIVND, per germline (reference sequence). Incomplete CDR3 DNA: TGTGCCAGTAGTAGGAGTATTATAGCGAGTAACACAGATACG. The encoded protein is CASSRSIIASNTDT. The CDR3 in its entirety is CASSRSIIASNTDTQYF.

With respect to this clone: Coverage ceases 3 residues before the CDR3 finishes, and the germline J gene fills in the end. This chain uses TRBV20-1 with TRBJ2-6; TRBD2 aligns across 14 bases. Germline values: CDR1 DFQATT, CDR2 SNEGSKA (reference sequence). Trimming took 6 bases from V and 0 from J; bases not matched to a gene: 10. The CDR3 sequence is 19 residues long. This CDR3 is CSALRTSGRLLSGANVLTF. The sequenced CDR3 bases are TGCAGTGCCCTTAGGACTAGCGGGAGGCTACTCTCTGGGGCCAACGTC.